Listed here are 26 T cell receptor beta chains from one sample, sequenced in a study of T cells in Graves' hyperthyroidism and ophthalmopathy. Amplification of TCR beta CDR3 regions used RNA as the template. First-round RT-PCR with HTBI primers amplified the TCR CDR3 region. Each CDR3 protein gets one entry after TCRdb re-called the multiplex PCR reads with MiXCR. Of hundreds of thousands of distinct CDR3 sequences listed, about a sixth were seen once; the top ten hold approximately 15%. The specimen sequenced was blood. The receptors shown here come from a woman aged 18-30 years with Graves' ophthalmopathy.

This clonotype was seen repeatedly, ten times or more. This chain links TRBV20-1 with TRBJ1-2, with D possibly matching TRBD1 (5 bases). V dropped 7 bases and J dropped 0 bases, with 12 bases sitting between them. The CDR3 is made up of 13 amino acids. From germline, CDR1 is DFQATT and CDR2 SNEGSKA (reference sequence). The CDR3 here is CSVSQGANYGYTF. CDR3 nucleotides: TGCAGTGTAAGCCAGGGAGCTAACTATGGCTACACCTTC.

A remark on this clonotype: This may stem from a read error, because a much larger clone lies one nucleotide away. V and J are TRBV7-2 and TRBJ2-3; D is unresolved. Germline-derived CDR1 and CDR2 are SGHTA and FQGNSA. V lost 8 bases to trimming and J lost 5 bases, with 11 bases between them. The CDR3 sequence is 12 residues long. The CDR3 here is CASCLYIDTQYF. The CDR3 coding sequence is TGTGCCAGCTGCCTATATATAGATACGCAGTATTTT. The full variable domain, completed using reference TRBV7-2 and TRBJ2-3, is GAGVSQSPSNKVTEKGKDVELRCDPISGHTALYWYRQSLGQGLEFLIYFQGNSAPDKSGLPSDRFSAERTGGSVSTLTIQRTQQEDSAVYLCASCLYIDTQYFGPGTRLTVL.

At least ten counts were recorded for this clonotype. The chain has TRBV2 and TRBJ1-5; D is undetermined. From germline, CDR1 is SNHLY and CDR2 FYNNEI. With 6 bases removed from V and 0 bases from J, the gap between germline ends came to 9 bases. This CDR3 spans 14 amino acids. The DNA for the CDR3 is TGTGCCAGCAGCTACGCAAATAGCAATCAGCCCCAGCATTTT. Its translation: CASSYANSNQPQHF.

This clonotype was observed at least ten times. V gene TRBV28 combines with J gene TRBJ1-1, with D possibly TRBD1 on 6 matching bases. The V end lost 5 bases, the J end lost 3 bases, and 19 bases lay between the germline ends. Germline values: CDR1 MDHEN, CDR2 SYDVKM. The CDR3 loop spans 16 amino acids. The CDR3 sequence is CASSDGQRYSYTEAFF. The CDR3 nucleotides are TGTGCCAGCAGTGATGGACAGAGATATTCCTACACTGAAGCTTTCTTT.

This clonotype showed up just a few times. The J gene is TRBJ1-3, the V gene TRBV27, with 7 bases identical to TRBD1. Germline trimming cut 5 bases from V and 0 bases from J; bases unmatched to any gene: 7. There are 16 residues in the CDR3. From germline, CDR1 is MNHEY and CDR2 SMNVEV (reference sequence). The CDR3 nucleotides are TGTGCCAGCAGTCCGGACAGGATAACCTCTGGAAACACCATATATTTT. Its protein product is CASSPDRITSGNTIYF.

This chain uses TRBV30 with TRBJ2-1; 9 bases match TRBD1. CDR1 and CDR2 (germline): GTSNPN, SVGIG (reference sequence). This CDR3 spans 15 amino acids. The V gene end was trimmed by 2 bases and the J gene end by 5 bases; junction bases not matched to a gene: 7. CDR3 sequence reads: CAWSNAGQGHNEQFF. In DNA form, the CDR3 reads TGTGCCTGGAGTAATGCGGGACAGGGCCACAATGAGCAGTTCTTC. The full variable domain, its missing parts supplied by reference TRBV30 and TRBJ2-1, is SQTIHQWPATLVQPVGSPLSLECTVEGTSNPNLYWYRQAAGRGLQLLFYSVGIGQISSEVPQNLSASRPQDRQFILSSKKLLLSDSGFYLCAWSNAGQGHNEQFFGPGTRLTVL.

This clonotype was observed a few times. The CDR3 bases are TGTGCCAGCAGTCTCCATTACAGGGGCGGGCAGCCCCAGCATTTT. Translation gives CASSLHYRGGQPQHF. The gene calls are TRBV27 and TRBJ1-5; 7 bases agree with TRBD1. The CDR3 contains 15 residues. J gave up 7 bases and V 5 bases, and 11 bases lay outside the gene matches. Germline values: CDR1 MNHEY, CDR2 SMNVEV (reference sequence).

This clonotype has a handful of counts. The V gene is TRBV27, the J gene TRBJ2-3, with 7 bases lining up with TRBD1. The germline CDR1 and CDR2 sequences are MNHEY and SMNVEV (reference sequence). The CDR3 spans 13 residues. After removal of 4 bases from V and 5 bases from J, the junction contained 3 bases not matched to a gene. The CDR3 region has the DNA TGTGCCAGCAGTTGGCAGGGGGAAGATACGCAGTATTTT. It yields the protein CASSWQGEDTQYF.

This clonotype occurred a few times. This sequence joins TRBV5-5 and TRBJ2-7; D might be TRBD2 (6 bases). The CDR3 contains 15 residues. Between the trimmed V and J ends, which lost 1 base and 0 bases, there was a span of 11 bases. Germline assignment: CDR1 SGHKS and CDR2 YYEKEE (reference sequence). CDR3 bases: TGTGCCAGCAGCTTGTCGCGGGGTACCTCCTACGAGCAGTACTTC. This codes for CASSLSRGTSYEQYF.

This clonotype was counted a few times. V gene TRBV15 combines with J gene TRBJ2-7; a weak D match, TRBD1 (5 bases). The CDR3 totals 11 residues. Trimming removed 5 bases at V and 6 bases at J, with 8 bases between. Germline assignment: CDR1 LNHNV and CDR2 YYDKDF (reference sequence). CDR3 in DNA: TGTGCCACCAGCGTAGGGGTCGAGCAGTACTTC. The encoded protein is CATSVGVEQYF.

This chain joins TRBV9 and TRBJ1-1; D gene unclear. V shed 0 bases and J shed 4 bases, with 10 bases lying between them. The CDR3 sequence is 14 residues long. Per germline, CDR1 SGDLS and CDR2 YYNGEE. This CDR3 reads CASSVGIGPTEAFF. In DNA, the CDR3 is TGTGCCAGCAGCGTAGGGATCGGACCCACTGAAGCTTTCTTT.

DNA of the CDR3: TGTGCCAGCAGCGCAACGACAGGGAACTATGAGCAGTTCTTC. It encodes CASSATTGNYEQFF. The gene calls are TRBV9 and TRBJ2-1, with TRBD1 matching over 7 bases. V gave up 3 bases and J gave up 8 bases; unmatched junction bases: 8. This CDR3 comprises 14 residues. The germline CDR1 and CDR2 sequences are SGDLS and YYNGEE. Variable domain in full (rest from reference TRBV9 and TRBJ2-1): DSGVTQTPKHLITATGQRVTLRCSPRSGDLSVYWYQQSLDQGLQFLIQYYNGEERAKGNILERFSAQQFPDLHSELNLSSLELGDSALYFCASSATTGNYEQFFGPGTRLTVL.

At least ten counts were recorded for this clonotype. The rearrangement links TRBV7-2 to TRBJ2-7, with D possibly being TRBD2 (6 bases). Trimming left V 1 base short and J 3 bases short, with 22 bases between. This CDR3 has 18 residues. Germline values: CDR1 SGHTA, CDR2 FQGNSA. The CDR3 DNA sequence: TGTGCCAGCAGCTTAGGCGGTAGCGGAAAGACAAGACTCTACGAGCAGTACTTC. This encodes CASSLGGSGKTRLYEQYF.

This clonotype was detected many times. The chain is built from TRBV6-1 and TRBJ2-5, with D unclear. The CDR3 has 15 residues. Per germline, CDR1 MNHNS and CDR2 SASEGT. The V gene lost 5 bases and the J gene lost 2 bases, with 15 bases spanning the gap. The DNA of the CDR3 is TGTGCCAGCAGTTATCCGGCTACCCGACAAGAGACCCAGTACTTC. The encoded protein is CASSYPATRQETQYF.

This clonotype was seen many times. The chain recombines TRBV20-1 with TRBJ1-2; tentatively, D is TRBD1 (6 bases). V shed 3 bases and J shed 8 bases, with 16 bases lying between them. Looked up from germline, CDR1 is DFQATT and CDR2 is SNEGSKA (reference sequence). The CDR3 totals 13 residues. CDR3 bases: TGCAGTGCTAGGACAGGCGACTATCAAGGCTACACCTTC. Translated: CSARTGDYQGYTF.

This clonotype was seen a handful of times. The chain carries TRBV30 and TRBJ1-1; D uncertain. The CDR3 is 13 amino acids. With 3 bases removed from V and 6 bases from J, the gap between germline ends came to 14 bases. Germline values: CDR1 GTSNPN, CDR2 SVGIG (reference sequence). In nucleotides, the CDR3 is TGTGCCTGGAGCCCCAGGAGGCAAGCTGAAGCTTTCTTT. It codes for CAWSPRRQAEAFF.

The CDR3 reads CSAREGTGRRDQPQHF. The CDR3 bases are TGCAGTGCTAGAGAGGGGACAGGGCGGCGAGATCAGCCCCAGCATTTT. The chain is built from TRBV20-1 and TRBJ1-5; 9 positions agree with TRBD1. This CDR3 contains 16 residues. V lost 0 bases and J lost 5; bases outside the gene matches: 8. CDR1 is DFQATT and CDR2 is SNEGSKA in the germline V gene (reference sequence).

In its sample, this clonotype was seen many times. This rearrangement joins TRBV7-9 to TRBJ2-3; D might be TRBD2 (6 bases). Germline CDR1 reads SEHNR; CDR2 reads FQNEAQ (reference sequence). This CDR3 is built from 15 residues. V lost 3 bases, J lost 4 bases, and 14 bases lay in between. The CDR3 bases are TGTGCCAGCAGCTTTGTGCGTCGGGGGTCAGATACGCAGTATTTT. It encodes CASSFVRRGSDTQYF.

Here the CDR3 reads CATVAAGVQETQYF. CDR3 DNA sequence: TGCGCCACCGTAGCGGCGGGGGTACAAGAGACCCAGTACTTC. The chain joins TRBV10-2 to TRBJ2-5; TRBD2 matches at 7 bases. In germline, CDR1 is WSHSY, CDR2 SAAADI. This CDR3 spans 14 amino acids. Trimming took 10 bases from V and 2 from J; bases not matched to a gene: 10.

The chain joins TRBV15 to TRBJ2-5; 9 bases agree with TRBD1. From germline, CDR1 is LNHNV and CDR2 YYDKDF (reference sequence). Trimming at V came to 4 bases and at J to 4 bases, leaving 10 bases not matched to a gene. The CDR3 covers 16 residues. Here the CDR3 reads CATSTHPGQGVETQYF. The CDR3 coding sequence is TGTGCCACCAGCACCCACCCGGGACAGGGAGTAGAGACCCAGTACTTC.

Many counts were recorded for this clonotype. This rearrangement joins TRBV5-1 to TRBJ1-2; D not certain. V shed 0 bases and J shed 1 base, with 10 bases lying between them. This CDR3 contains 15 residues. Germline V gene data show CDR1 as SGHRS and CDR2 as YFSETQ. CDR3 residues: CASSLGPGDNYGYTF. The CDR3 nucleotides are TGCGCCAGCAGCTTGGGACCCGGCGATAACTATGGCTACACCTTC.

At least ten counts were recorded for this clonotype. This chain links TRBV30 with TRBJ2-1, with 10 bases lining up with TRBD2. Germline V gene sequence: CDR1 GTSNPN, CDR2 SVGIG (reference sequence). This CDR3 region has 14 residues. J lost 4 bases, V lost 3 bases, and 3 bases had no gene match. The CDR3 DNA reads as TGTGCCTGGAGGCCTAGCGGGAGTTACAATGAGCAGTTCTTC. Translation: CAWRPSGSYNEQFF.

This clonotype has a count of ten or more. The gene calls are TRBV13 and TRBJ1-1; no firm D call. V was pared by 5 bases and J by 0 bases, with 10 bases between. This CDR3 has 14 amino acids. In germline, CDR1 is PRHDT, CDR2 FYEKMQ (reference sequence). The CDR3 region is CASSPRTVNTEAFF. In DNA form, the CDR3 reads TGTGCCAGCAGCCCAAGGACGGTGAACACTGAAGCTTTCTTT.

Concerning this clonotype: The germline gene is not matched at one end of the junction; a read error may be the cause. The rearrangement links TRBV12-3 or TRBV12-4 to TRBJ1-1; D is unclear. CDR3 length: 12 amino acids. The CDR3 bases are TGTGCCAGCAGTTTAGGTACAGCAGAAGCTTCCTTT. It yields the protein CASSLGTAEASF.

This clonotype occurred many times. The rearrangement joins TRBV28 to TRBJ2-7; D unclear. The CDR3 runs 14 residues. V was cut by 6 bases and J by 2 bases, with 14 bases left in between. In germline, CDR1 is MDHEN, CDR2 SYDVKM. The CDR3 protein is CASRPDRLTYEQYF. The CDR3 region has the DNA TGTGCCAGCAGGCCGGACCGCCTTACCTACGAGCAGTACTTC. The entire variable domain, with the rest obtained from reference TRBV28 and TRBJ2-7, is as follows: DVKVTQSSRYLVKRTGEKVFLECVQDMDHENMFWYRQDPGLGLRLIYFSYDVKMKEKGDIPEGYSVSREKKERFSLILESASTNQTSMYLCASRPDRLTYEQYFGPGTRLTVT.

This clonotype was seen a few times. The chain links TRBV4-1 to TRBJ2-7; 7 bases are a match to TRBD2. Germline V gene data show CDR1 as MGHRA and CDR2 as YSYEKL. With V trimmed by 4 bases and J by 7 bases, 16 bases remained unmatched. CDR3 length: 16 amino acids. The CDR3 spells CASSPRGSGDSGEQYF. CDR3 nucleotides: TGCGCCAGCAGCCCCCGGGGAAGCGGGGACTCGGGAGAGCAGTACTTC.